The next 24 T cell receptor beta chains were all read from a single sample in a study of beta chain features in type 1 diabetes. General study findings and limits: Across all four CD4+ subsets, people with type 1 diabetes showed modestly shorter TCRB CDR3s.

Their antigens remain unidentified. All of the isolated RNA was reverse transcribed, so expressed TCRB transcripts were sequenced. Clones were read by immunoSEQ multiplex PCR, and TCRdb kept only the in-frame ones, dropping some. The table lists fewer than 200,000 clones, over 9% of them singletons. The sequenced material came from central memory CD4+ T cells from blood. These receptors all come from a man in his thirties or forties with type 1 diabetes.

This sequence joins TRBV30 and TRBJ2-1, with 7 bases matching TRBD1. V lost 3 bases to trimming and J lost 4 bases; unmatched junction nucleotides: 9. Per germline, CDR1 GTSNPN and CDR2 SVGIG (reference sequence). CDR3 length equals 15 residues. CDR3 region: CAWRPQGTAYNEQFF. The CDR3 DNA reads as TGTGCCTGGAGACCACAGGGGACGGCTTACAATGAGCAGTTCTTC.

The table lists this clone with a few counts. The rearrangement joins TRBV18 to TRBJ2-2; 10 positions agree with TRBD1. Looked up from germline, CDR1 is KGHSH and CDR2 is LQKENI. The CDR3 runs 17 residues. The trim removed 5 bases at V and 1 base at J, leaving 7 bases unmatched. Written as DNA, the CDR3 is TGTGCCAGCTCAACATGGGACAGGGGCGAGAACACCGGGGAGCTGTTTTTT. Protein product: CASSTWDRGENTGELFF.

The chain employs TRBV4-3 and TRBJ2-3; 9 bases are a match to TRBD2. This CDR3 has 17 amino acids. Germline V gene data show CDR1 as LGHNA and CDR2 as YSLEER. J was trimmed by 6 bases and V by 4 bases; bases with no gene match: 14. This CDR3 reads CASSPRAASGIPDTQYF. DNA of the CDR3: TGCGCCAGCAGCCCGAGGGCGGCTAGCGGGATTCCGGATACGCAGTATTTT.

A few counts support this clone. V gene TRBV19 combines with J gene TRBJ2-7; 11 bases align to TRBD1. The germline gives CDR1 LNHDA, CDR2 SQIVND (reference sequence). There are 17 residues in the CDR3. V trimming: 5 bases; J trimming: 1 base; junction bases outside the gene matches: 10. CDR3 amino acids: CASSSGVGTGGSYEQYF. CDR3 nucleotide sequence: TGTGCCAGTAGTTCCGGGGTTGGGACAGGGGGATCCTACGAGCAGTACTTC.

This clone was seen only a few times. The CDR3 DNA sequence: TGTGCCAGCAGCTTAGCGGGATTATCCTACAATGAGCAGTTCTTC. Translation: CASSLAGLSYNEQFF. This rearrangement joins TRBV6-6 to TRBJ2-1, with 8 bases lining up with TRBD2. Germline loops: CDR1 MNHNY, CDR2 SVGAGI (reference sequence). This CDR3 comprises 15 residues. The V and J ends lost 6 bases and 1 base, in that order; junction bases with no gene match: 5.

This clone was seen more than once but under ten times. This chain links TRBV4-3 with TRBJ2-1; 8 bases align to TRBD2. The germline V gene encodes CDR1 LGHNA and CDR2 YSLEER. This CDR3 has 16 amino acids. J gave up 6 bases and V 4 bases, and 11 bases lay outside the gene matches. The CDR3 loop is CASSRAGAQLANEQFF. Written as DNA, the CDR3 is TGCGCCAGCAGCCGAGCGGGAGCTCAACTCGCCAATGAGCAGTTCTTC.

This clone occurred a few times. The chain is built from TRBV28 and TRBJ1-2; D might be TRBD1 (5 bases). This CDR3 contains 13 residues. V lost 3 bases and J 5 bases, leaving 10 bases between the germline ends. CDR1 MDHEN and CDR2 SYDVKM come from the germline V gene. CDR3 residues: CASSLQGRYGYTF. CDR3 nucleotide sequence: TGTGCCAGCAGTTTGCAGGGAAGGTATGGCTACACCTTC.

V gene TRBV7-2 combines with J gene TRBJ1-2, with 7 bases identical to TRBD1. After removal of 0 bases from V and 2 bases from J, the junction contained 3 bases not matched to a gene. Germline values: CDR1 SGHTA, CDR2 FQGNSA. CDR3 length: 15 residues. The CDR3 DNA reads as TGTGCCAGCAGCTTAGCCGGGACAGAGAACTATGGCTACACCTTC. This encodes CASSLAGTENYGYTF.

The chain joins TRBV30 to TRBJ1-3, with D tentatively TRBD1 (6 bases). Germline loops: CDR1 GTSNPN, CDR2 SVGIG (reference sequence). CDR3 length: 15 amino acids. V shed 0 bases and J shed 0 bases, with 9 bases lying between them. The CDR3 DNA reads as TGTGCCTGGAGTGTAGGACAGTCCTCTGGAAACACCATATATTTT. The encoded protein is CAWSVGQSSGNTIYF.

V and J are TRBV7-9 and TRBJ2-1; 13 bases map to TRBD2. CDR1 and CDR2 (germline): SEHNR, FQNEAQ (reference sequence). Trimming at V came to 4 bases and at J to 7 bases, leaving 16 bases not matched to a gene. This CDR3 region has 19 residues. In DNA, the CDR3 is TGTGCCAGCAGCTACCACACCTTTCGACTAGCGGGAGGAGGTAATGAGCAGTTCTTC. This encodes CASSYHTFRLAGGGNEQFF.

The V and J genes are TRBV7-3 and TRBJ2-5; perhaps TRBD2 as D (6 bases). The germline CDR1 and CDR2 sequences are SGHTA and FQGTGA. Trimming removed 6 bases from V and 5 bases from J, with 13 bases in between. The CDR3 spans 13 residues. DNA for the CDR3: TGTGCCAGCAGTCCGGACTATTCTGAGACCCAGTACTTC. Amino acid sequence: CASSPDYSETQYF.

This rearrangement joins TRBV11-2 to TRBJ2-7; 8 bases agree with TRBD1. This CDR3 is built from 15 residues. CDR1 and CDR2 from the germline V gene are SGHAT and FQNNGV. The V gene end was trimmed by 5 bases and the J gene end by 4 bases; junction bases not matched to a gene: 10. CDR3 region: CASSQGQATRYEQYF. DNA of the CDR3: TGTGCCAGCAGCCAGGGACAGGCAACCCGTTACGAGCAGTACTTC.

This clone was observed a handful of times. V and J are TRBV29-1 and TRBJ2-5, with 8 nucleotides matching TRBD2. From germline, CDR1 is SQVTM and CDR2 ANQGSEA. The length of the CDR3 is 12 residues. V was clipped by 4 bases and J by 3 bases; unmatched bases: 1. The CDR3 DNA reads as TGCAGCGTTGCGGGAGGGGAAGAGACCCAGTACTTC. Protein: CSVAGGEETQYF.

There are a few counts of this clone. The chain is built from TRBV28 and TRBJ2-7, with TRBD1 matching 8 bases. CDR3 size: 14 residues. J lost 2 bases, V lost 6 bases, and 6 bases had no gene match. Germline CDR1 reads MDHEN; CDR2 reads SYDVKM. In nucleotides, the CDR3 is TGTGCCAGCAGAACGAACAGGGGGACCTACGAGCAGTACTTC. This sequence encodes CASRTNRGTYEQYF. Based on the CDR3 plus reference TRBV28 and TRBJ2-7, the full variable domain is DVKVTQSSRYLVKRTGEKVFLECVQDMDHENMFWYRQDPGLGLRLIYFSYDVKMKEKGDIPEGYSVSREKKERFSLILESASTNQTSMYLCASRTNRGTYEQYFGPGTRLTVT.

This clone has a handful of counts. The rearrangement joins TRBV7-9 to TRBJ2-7; D gene unclear. Germline V gene sequence: CDR1 SEHNR, CDR2 FQNEAQ (reference sequence). This CDR3 has 11 residues. The V gene lost 3 bases and the J gene lost 6 bases, with 6 bases spanning the gap. In nucleotides, the CDR3 is TGTGCCAGCAGCTTTCGGTTCGAGCAGTACTTC. It codes for CASSFRFEQYF. The variable domain in full, with the rest retrieved from reference TRBV7-9 and TRBJ2-7, is DTGVSQNPRHKITKRGQNVTFRCDPISEHNRLYWYRQTLGQGPEFLTYFQNEAQLEKSRLLSDRFSAERPKGSFSTLEIQRTEQGDSAMYLCASSFRFEQYFGPGTRLTVT.

This clone was seen only a few times. One junction end does not reproduce the germline sequence, and a read error may be involved. The V call is TRBV2, the J call TRBJ2-7; TRBD2 is a possible D gene (6 bases). The CDR3 loop spans 11 amino acids. CDR1 and CDR2 (germline): SNHLY, FYNNEI. The chain's CDR3 is CASSGASDLLF. In nucleotides, the CDR3 is TGTGCCAGCAGCGGGGCTAGCGATTTGCTCTTC.

The rearrangement links TRBV29-1 to TRBJ2-5, with 7 bases fitting TRBD1. Per germline, CDR1 SQVTM and CDR2 ANQGSEA. The V gene end was trimmed by 1 base and the J gene end by 0 bases; junction bases not matched to a gene: 5. CDR3 length: 15 residues. CDR3 in DNA: TGCAGCGTTGAAGGCTCTACAGGGGACCAAGAGACCCAGTACTTC. Translation gives CSVEGSTGDQETQYF.

The gene calls are TRBV9 and TRBJ2-1; D perhaps matches TRBD2 (7 bases). Germline CDR1 is SGDLS and CDR2 is YYNGEE. Trimming took 0 bases from V and 7 from J, leaving 23 bases between them. The CDR3 totals 18 residues. The CDR3 loop is CASSVVAGGGAGKNEQFF. CDR3 DNA sequence: TGTGCCAGCAGCGTAGTGGCCGGTGGGGGGGCAGGTAAAAATGAGCAGTTCTTC.

This chain joins TRBV7-9 and TRBJ2-5, with 12 bases matching TRBD2. The trim removed 0 bases at V and 5 bases at J, leaving 7 bases unmatched. Germline V CDR1 and CDR2: SEHNR, FQNEAQ (reference sequence). CDR3 length: 17 residues. Written as DNA, the CDR3 is TGTGCCAGCAGCTTAGCGACTAGCGGGAGCTCTTGGGAGACCCAGTACTTC. Amino acids: CASSLATSGSSWETQYF.

This clone came up once. The V gene is TRBV7-9, the J gene TRBJ2-7; tentatively, D is TRBD2 (5 bases). The length of the CDR3 is 14 residues. Trimming removed 1 base at V and 3 bases at J, with 10 bases between. CDR1 and CDR2 from the germline V gene are SEHNR and FQNEAQ (reference sequence). The CDR3 protein is CASSLGAEIYEQYF. The CDR3 DNA follows: TGTGCCAGCAGCTTAGGAGCGGAGATCTACGAGCAGTACTTC.

In the case of this clone: This sample includes further DNA sequences coding for the same CDR3. The V call is TRBV7-9, the J call TRBJ1-4; TRBD1 matches 9 bases. The germline gives CDR1 SEHNR, CDR2 FQNEAQ (reference sequence). The CDR3 totals 14 residues. Trimming at V came to 4 bases and at J to 4 bases, leaving 1 base not matched to a gene. In DNA form, the CDR3 reads TGTGCCAGCAGCTCGGACAGGGGTAATGAAAAACTGTTTTTT. It is translated as CASSSDRGNEKLFF. Supplemented by reference TRBV7-9 and TRBJ1-4, the full variable domain reads DTGVSQNPRHKITKRGQNVTFRCDPISEHNRLYWYRQTLGQGPEFLTYFQNEAQLEKSRLLSDRFSAERPKGSFSTLEIQRTEQGDSAMYLCASSSDRGNEKLFFGSGTQLSVL.

CDR3 amino acids: CASSGNGADTQYF. The CDR3 region has the DNA TGTGCCAGCAGTGGGAACGGGGCAGATACGCAGTATTTT. V usage is TRBV2 and J usage is TRBJ2-3; TRBD2 might be the D (5 bases). The germline V gene encodes CDR1 SNHLY and CDR2 FYNNEI. There are 13 residues in the CDR3. V lost 4 bases and J 4 bases, leaving 9 bases between the germline ends.

This clone was seen more than once but under ten times. This sequence joins TRBV11-2 and TRBJ2-5; 10 bases are shared with TRBD2. The CDR3 length is 17 residues. V was clipped by 1 base and J by 4 bases; unmatched bases: 9. Germline assignment: CDR1 SGHAT and CDR2 FQNNGV. The CDR3 DNA is TGTGCCAGCAGCTTAGTTGTGTCAGCGGGAGGGGCAGAGACCCAGTACTTC. Translating it yields CASSLVVSAGGAETQYF.

V is TRBV5-1 and J is TRBJ2-1, with 11 bases identical to TRBD2. With 1 base clipped from V and 7 bases from J, the junction kept 7 bases outside the gene matches. In germline, CDR1 is SGHRS, CDR2 YFSETQ. The CDR3 has 16 amino acids. The CDR3 region is CASSLTSGSLRNEQFF. CDR3 sequence (DNA): TGCGCCAGCAGCTTGACTAGCGGGAGTCTTAGGAATGAGCAGTTCTTC.